The T cell receptor beta chain described here comes from a study of blood T cell repertoires in COVID-19 (dated by TCRdb to 2018 to 2021). Background for the entire study: Collaborator samples came from the United States, Italy and Spain and covered acute and convalescent phases of COVID-19. The dataset comprised deeply sampled blood TCRbeta repertoires from subjects exposed to, actively infected with, or recovered from COVID-19. The samples were drawn from the first 160 participants of the ongoing ImmuneRACE study and from over a thousand subjects provided by 6 global collaborators. HLA class I and class II types, where available, came from metadata supplied by the sample provider rather than from assay-based typing. The material from the prospective study consisted of cDNA or gDNA derived from T cells, B-cell-depleted T cells, or PBMCs. The repertoires were released in a freely available public database intended as a resource for research on the immune response to SARS-CoV-2. A de-identified subject ID, COVID-19 status, age in years and sex were almost always included in the sample metadata.

The CDR3, cysteine through phenylalanine, is 14 amino acids long. The only DNA kept is the CDR3, 42 bases in frame from the first base. CDR1 is given as SGHTA and CDR2 as FQGTGA, both from the germline V gene. Here V drops 5 bases and J drops 5 bases, and the junction holds 5 bases not matched to any gene. Concerning this clone itself: Its binding antigen is unknown. No quality values exist for individual bases; no much larger clone is one base distant.

TCRbeta CDR3 regions were amplified from genomic DNA by means of the immunoSEQ Assay, a bias-controlled multiplex PCR. The source study handled its data this way. The number of nucleated cells in each sample was estimated from the amplification of reference gene primers within the assay. Sequence reads were collapsed and filtered to measure the absolute abundance of every unique TCRbeta CDR3 rearrangement. For each sample, productive Simpson clonality was calculated as the square root of Simpson's diversity index across productive rearrangements. TCRdb re-hosts the immuneACCESS table, in-frame sequences only. Its copies lack some clones; in the studies checked, an unresolved V gene accounts for under half of them, and the cause for the rest is not known. V and J calls and clone size are those listed in that table; D and trimming were worked out from the DNA. A total of some 290,000 clones appear in this sample, about four fifths of them only once. The ten largest clones represent about 3.2% of the sample.

Study-wide findings and limitations: How much clinical and demographic metadata was included differed by source and by participant, and the metadata was provided uncurated.

The collaborating institutions used their own protocols to collect whole blood in K2EDTA tubes. For TCRbeta analysis, collaborators shipped samples as frozen whole blood, isolated PBMCs, or DNA extracted from either of those sample types. This clonotype was obtained from a woman aged 55-70 years with active or convalescent COVID-19. The V gene is TRBV7-3 and the J gene is TRBJ2-5; 10 central bases correspond to TRBD2. The sample comprised peripheral blood. The DNA sequence reads TGTGCCAGCAGCCCCAGCGGGGGGGTCGAGACCCAGTACTTC. Translated, this is CASSPSGGVETQYF.